Listed below are T cell receptor beta chains from one sample, sequenced in a study of T cell repertoires in cytomegalovirus infection. TCRdb re-analysed the reads in MiXCR, keeping a single row per CDR3 protein. The top ten hold approximately 39% of the sample, which has around 100,000 distinct CDR3 sequences, more than 20% seen once. The sample consisted of CD8+ T cells from PBMCs. The source of these receptors is a human donor in good health (CMV status not recorded). Some clones in this sample may be carry-over from other donors' samples. The CDR3 runs from the conserved cysteine through the conserved F or W. D genes are given only for firm matches. Clone size, where shown, is once, few, many, or a class for clones that have expanded.

>TRBV19|NA|TRBJ1-5|NA
CASNQGFYSNQPQHF
TGTGCCAGTAATCAGGGGTTCTATAGCAATCAGCCCCAGCATTTT
>TRBV10-2|few|TRBJ2-3|TRBD1
CASSDGTGYAQYF
TGCGCCAGCAGTGACGGGACAGGGTATGCGCAGTATTTT
>TRBV5-1|NA|TRBJ2-1|TRBD2
CASSDSGGGYNEQFF
TGCGCCAGCAGCGATAGCGGGGGGGGATACAATGAGCAGTTCTTC
>TRBV6-5|NA|TRBJ1-4|NA
CASSYSTPTIGEKLFF
TGTGCCAGCAGTTACTCGACTCCGACCATTGGGGAAAAACTGTTTTTT
>TRBV13|few|TRBJ2-7|TRBD1
CASSLQVLRDSESYEQYF
TGTGCCAGCAGCCTCCAGGTTCTTAGGGACAGTGAATCCTACGAGCAGTACTTC
>TRBV7-2|many|TRBJ2-1|NA
CASSLEAEQFF
TGTGCCAGCAGCTTAGAGGCTGAGCAGTTCTTC
>TRBV28|few|TRBJ2-6|TRBD1
CASSWDRVAGANVLTF
TGTGCCAGCAGTTGGGACAGGGTAGCTGGGGCCAACGTCCTGACTTTC
>TRBV30|NA|TRBJ2-2|NA
CAAPQGFHTGELFF
TGTGCCGCCCCCCAGGGTTTCCACACCGGGGAGCTGTTTTTT
>TRBV7-9|many|TRBJ2-7|NA
CASSFPLGEQYF
TGTGCCAGCAGCTTCCCCCTGGGTGAGCAGTACTTC
>TRBV6-5|many|TRBJ1-2|NA
CASSYSSPPPEDGYTF
TGTGCCAGCAGTTACTCCTCCCCTCCTCCGGAGGATGGCTACACCTTC
>TRBV12-3/TRBV12-4|NA|TRBJ2-7|NA
CASSPFAGDEQYF
TGTGCCAGCAGTCCCTTCGCGGGCGACGAGCAGTACTTC
>TRBV28|many|TRBJ2-3|TRBD2
CASSSLAGAVTDTQYF
TGTGCCAGCAGTTCCTTAGCGGGAGCGGTGACAGATACGCAGTATTTT
>TRBV7-2|many|TRBJ2-1|NA
CASSLGTAAYYNEQFF
TGTGCCAGCAGCTTAGGTACAGCGGCCTACTACAATGAGCAGTTCTTC
>TRBV5-5|many|TRBJ1-1|TRBD1
CASSSGTGVTEAFF
TGTGCCAGCAGTTCCGGGACAGGGGTCACTGAAGCTTTCTTT
>TRBV20-1|NA|TRBJ1-2|TRBD1
CSATLGQGANYGYTF
TGCAGTGCTACACTTGGGCAGGGGGCCAACTATGGCTACACCTTC
>TRBV15|NA|TRBJ2-3|TRBD1
CATSTTGTGATDTQYF
TGTGCCACCAGCACCACCGGGACAGGGGCCACAGATACGCAGTATTTT
>TRBV11-2|many|TRBJ1-1|NA
CASRRGAGEAFF
TGTGCCAGCAGGAGGGGGGCGGGAGAAGCTTTCTTT
>TRBV27|many|TRBJ2-7|NA
CASSLKAAYEQYF
TGTGCCAGCAGTTTAAAGGCAGCCTACGAGCAGTACTTC
>TRBV19|NA|TRBJ2-1|TRBD2
CASSPLGGDGNEQFF
TGTGCCAGTAGTCCTCTGGGGGGGGATGGGAATGAGCAGTTCTTC
>TRBV12-3/TRBV12-4|once|TRBJ2-3|NA
CASSYREGPNTDTQYF
TGTGCCAGCAGTTACAGGGAGGGTCCCAACACAGATACGCAGTATTTT
>TRBV20-1|few|TRBJ2-7|TRBD2
CSARDLTEREAYEQYF
TGCAGTGCTAGAGATCTTACTGAACGGGAGGCCTACGAGCAGTACTTC
>TRBV20-1|few|TRBJ2-1|TRBD2
CSALELAGGPNEQFF
TGCAGTGCCCTAGAACTAGCGGGAGGGCCCAATGAGCAGTTCTTC
>TRBV6-6|NA|TRBJ2-7|TRBD1
CASDRDRSYEQYF
TGTGCCAGCGACCGGGACAGATCCTACGAGCAGTACTTC
>TRBV18|NA|TRBJ1-1|TRBD1
CASSPPGTERIAEAFF
TGTGCCAGCTCACCACCCGGGACAGAGCGGATAGCTGAAGCTTTCTTT
>TRBV28|few|TRBJ1-6|NA
CASSQDSNSPLHF
TGTGCCAGCAGTCAAGACAGTAATTCACCCCTCCACTTT
>TRBV6-6|NA|TRBJ2-1|NA
CASSYRGGSSYNEQFF
TGTGCCAGCAGTTACCGGGGAGGAAGCTCCTACAATGAGCAGTTCTTC
>TRBV4-2|NA|TRBJ2-5|NA
CASSPRGAETQYF
TGTGCCAGCAGCCCCCGGGGGGCAGAGACCCAGTACTTC
>TRBV7-9|many|TRBJ1-2|TRBD1
CASSLSPQGDYGYTF
TGTGCCAGCAGCTTATCACCCCAGGGGGACTATGGCTACACCTTC
>TRBV6-2/TRBV6-3|many|TRBJ2-2|NA
CANQDPNTGELFF
TGTGCCAACCAGGATCCGAACACCGGGGAGCTGTTTTTT
>TRBV7-9|few|TRBJ2-7|TRBD1
CASSYTGDYEQYF
TGTGCCAGCAGCTACACAGGGGACTACGAGCAGTACTTC
>TRBV28|NA|TRBJ2-7|NA
CASTHFGQSSYEQYF
TGTGCCAGCACACATTTTGGACAGAGCTCCTACGAGCAGTACTTC
>TRBV7-6|few|TRBJ2-3|NA
CASSLREDTQYF
TGTGCCAGCAGCTTAAGGGAGGATACGCAGTATTTT
>TRBV9|few|TRBJ2-1|NA
CASSDFDNEQFF
TGTGCCAGCAGTGACTTTGACAATGAGCAGTTCTTC
>TRBV19|few|TRBJ2-1|TRBD1
CASRDRVGAKYNEQFF
TGTGCCAGTCGGGACAGGGTCGGGGCGAAATACAATGAGCAGTTCTTC
>TRBV19|NA|TRBJ2-3|NA
CASSKLGPDTQYF
TGTGCCAGTAGTAAATTGGGCCCAGATACGCAGTATTTT
>TRBV12-3/TRBV12-4|many|TRBJ2-3|NA
CASSPLEGATQYF
TGTGCCAGCAGTCCTCTTGAGGGAGCTACGCAGTATTTT
>TRBV6-2/TRBV6-3|NA|TRBJ2-7|NA
CASSYSWEQYF
TGTGCCAGCAGTTACTCCTGGGAGCAGTACTTC
>TRBV6-4|NA|TRBJ2-1|TRBD2
CASSDGPAGGYNEQFF
TGTGCCAGCAGTGACGGGCCAGCGGGGGGGTACAATGAGCAGTTCTTC
>TRBV29-1|NA|TRBJ2-5|NA
CSVEEEFQETQYF
TGCAGCGTTGAAGAGGAGTTCCAAGAGACCCAGTACTTC
>TRBV9|NA|TRBJ2-1|NA
CASSVAGGGQNEQFF
TGTGCCAGCAGCGTAGCCGGCGGGGGCCAGAATGAGCAGTTCTTC
>TRBV7-2|many|TRBJ1-2|NA
CASSSNGYGYTF
TGTGCCAGCAGCTCGAACGGATATGGCTACACCTTC
>TRBV7-9|NA|TRBJ2-7|NA
CASKGDYEQYF
TGTGCCAGCAAGGGGGACTACGAGCAGTACTTC
>TRBV12-3/TRBV12-4|NA|TRBJ2-6|NA
CASWETTPEAGANVLTF
TGTGCCAGCTGGGAGACAACCCCTGAGGCCGGGGCCAACGTCCTGACTTTC
>TRBV7-9|many|TRBJ1-5|NA
CATDMGGNQPQHF
TGTGCCACCGACATGGGTGGCAATCAGCCCCAGCATTTT
>TRBV7-4|NA|TRBJ1-2|NA
CASSLPILGQGRDYGYTF
TGTGCCAGCAGCTTACCAATCCTTGGGCAGGGTCGCGACTATGGCTACACCTTC
>TRBV6-6|NA|TRBJ1-1|NA
CASSYNRGLRTEAFF
TGTGCCAGCAGTTACAATCGGGGGCTGCGAACTGAAGCTTTCTTT
>TRBV14|NA|TRBJ2-2|NA
CASSPRGGELFF
TGTGCCAGCAGCCCCCGAGGCGGGGAGCTGTTTTTT
>TRBV28|NA|TRBJ1-1|TRBD1
CASSFTTGVEAFF
TGTGCCAGCAGTTTCACGACAGGGGTTGAAGCTTTCTTT
>TRBV7-9|NA|TRBJ1-2|NA
CATEEGDGYTF
TGTGCCACCGAGGAGGGGGATGGCTACACCTTC
>TRBV6-2/TRBV6-3|NA|TRBJ1-1|NA
CASSYGPGTTEAFF
TGTGCCAGCAGTTATGGTCCAGGGACGACTGAAGCTTTCTTT
>TRBV12-3/TRBV12-4|many|TRBJ2-5|TRBD1
CASSRDRGPGETQYF
TGTGCCAGCAGCCGAGACAGGGGTCCAGGGGAGACCCAGTACTTC
>TRBV7-9|NA|TRBJ2-6|TRBD1
CASSLAAGGAGANVLTF
TGTGCCAGCAGCTTAGCGGCAGGGGGCGCTGGGGCCAACGTCCTGACTTTC
>TRBV7-6|many|TRBJ2-2|NA
CASSLGSGGTGELFF
TGTGCCAGCAGCTTAGGCAGTGGAGGGACCGGGGAGCTGTTTTTT